Listed below are T cell receptor beta chains from one sample, sequenced in a study of T cells after yellow fever vaccination. Each CDR3 protein is one row after TCRdb ran MiXCR on the 5' RACE reads. The sample consists of some 130,000 distinct CDR3 sequences, 6.6% of them appearing once. The source material was CD4+ T cells sorted from PBMCs, sampled 10 days after the yellow fever booster vaccination. Every receptor here comes from a man aged 25 to 45 who received the YFV17D yellow fever vaccine. The CDR3 runs from the conserved cysteine through the conserved F or W. The D gene is left open where the match is weak.

V,J,D,CDR3
TRBV7-8,TRBJ2-1,TRBD1,CASSRIDRGSYNEQFF
TRBV6-2/TRBV6-3,TRBJ2-4,TRBD2,CASNFGIAGGPPYF
TRBV7-2,TRBJ1-5,NA,CASSLVGPGAGQPQHF
TRBV7-7,TRBJ2-2,NA,CASSVSGLNTGELFF
TRBV29-1,TRBJ2-2,TRBD2,CSVGREFTGELFF
TRBV7-2,TRBJ2-7,NA,CASSFEGAYEQYF
TRBV5-6,TRBJ2-3,NA,CASSPGRRTGTDTQYF
TRBV12-3/TRBV12-4,TRBJ1-2,NA,CASSFKPAESYTF
TRBV5-1,TRBJ2-3,TRBD2,CASSFIGGSGQDTQYF
TRBV14,TRBJ2-7,TRBD2,CASSLWTSGAYEQYF
TRBV7-9,TRBJ2-7,TRBD2,CASSFPGRASYEQYF
TRBV7-2,TRBJ2-1,NA,CASSLAAGSEQFF
TRBV10-3,TRBJ2-7,NA,CAILLRETNEQYF
TRBV15,TRBJ2-1,NA,CATSRVAWARQYNEQFF
TRBV20-1,TRBJ2-7,TRBD2,CSASPSGVTYEQYF
TRBV30,TRBJ1-5,NA,CAWSQGLEGQPQHF
TRBV6-1,TRBJ2-7,TRBD2,CASRGGVAYEQYF
TRBV5-1,TRBJ2-5,NA,CASSLAPSDHQETQYF
TRBV28,TRBJ1-1,NA,CASSLRQMNTEAFF
TRBV13,TRBJ2-1,NA,CASSSTVLNEQFF
TRBV7-2,TRBJ1-2,NA,CASALGAGNYGYTF
TRBV5-1,TRBJ2-1,NA,CASSPDSNNEQFF
TRBV7-6,TRBJ1-2,NA,CASSPGRNYGYTF
TRBV7-2,TRBJ2-7,NA,CASSLSGNPHEQYF
TRBV12-3/TRBV12-4,TRBJ2-1,NA,CASSSGGGRDLSYNEQFF
TRBV7-2,TRBJ2-3,NA,CASSLAAGRTDTQYF
TRBV20-1,TRBJ2-2,NA,CSARLAGELFF
TRBV10-2,TRBJ2-1,TRBD2,CASSESGLAQFF
TRBV29-1,TRBJ2-2,NA,CSVSTNSGELFF
TRBV10-3,TRBJ1-5,NA,CAISLDSDQPQHF
TRBV29-1,TRBJ1-1,NA,CSVPGRRSLDEAFF
TRBV21-1,TRBJ2-2,NA,CASSTRPGGNHGELFF
TRBV7-9,TRBJ1-2,TRBD1,CASSPGGDRGRAYGYTF
TRBV5-4,TRBJ2-5,TRBD2,CASMREAQETQYF
TRBV7-2,TRBJ2-5,TRBD2,CASSQRLAGAETQYF
TRBV7-2,TRBJ2-2,NA,CASSLRTASGRYTGELFF
TRBV6-1,TRBJ1-1,NA,CASSDLRVGRAFF
TRBV19,TRBJ2-7,NA,CASRNHGASYEQYF
TRBV28,TRBJ2-3,NA,CASKPNGQDRDTQYF
TRBV7-9,TRBJ2-7,TRBD1,CASSQTDRAEQYF
TRBV4-2,TRBJ2-6,NA,CANSGARGGTGRPSGANVLTF
TRBV27,TRBJ2-1,TRBD2,CASILRLAGNNEQFF
TRBV7-2,TRBJ2-1,NA,CASSLQAANEQFF
TRBV4-2,TRBJ2-7,TRBD2,CASSHPGTSGTYEQYF
TRBV12-3/TRBV12-4,TRBJ1-1,TRBD1,CASRGTGGNTEAFF
TRBV20-1,TRBJ1-2,TRBD1,CSARKTGVQGYTF
TRBV11-2,TRBJ2-7,NA,CASSLAWTRRYYEQYF
TRBV11-2,TRBJ2-3,TRBD1,CASNAFPLNRGRLTDTQYF
TRBV7-2,TRBJ2-3,TRBD1,CASSSGQGLTDTQYF
TRBV7-2,TRBJ2-5,NA,CASSLAVFETQYF
TRBV20-1,TRBJ1-5,NA,CSARVGNSNQPQHF
TRBV4-3,TRBJ2-5,NA,CASSQDPHRVGTQYF
TRBV6-1,TRBJ2-2,TRBD1,CASGSPDRGLRELFF
TRBV19,TRBJ1-5,TRBD1,CASSNRGLNQPQHF
TRBV3-1,TRBJ1-1,NA,CASSPLLLGGTEAFF
TRBV18,TRBJ2-6,TRBD1,CASSTGGTGANVLTF
TRBV5-1,TRBJ2-3,NA,CASSLDAGPTDTQYF
TRBV19,TRBJ2-7,TRBD2,CASSHPAQRASGNEQYF
TRBV20-1,TRBJ1-5,NA,CSTLGVQADQPQHF